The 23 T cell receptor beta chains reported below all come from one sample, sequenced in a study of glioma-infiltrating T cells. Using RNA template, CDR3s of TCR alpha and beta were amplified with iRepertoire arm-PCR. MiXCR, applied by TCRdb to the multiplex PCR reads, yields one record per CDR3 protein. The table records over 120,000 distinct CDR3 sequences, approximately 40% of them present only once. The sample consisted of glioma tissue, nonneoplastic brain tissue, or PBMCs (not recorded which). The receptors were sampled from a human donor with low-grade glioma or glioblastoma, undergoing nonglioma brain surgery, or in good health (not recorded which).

The CDR3 nucleotides are TGCAGTGCTAGAGATCTAGGGTCTTTGGATGAAAAACTGTTTTTT. Translating it yields CSARDLGSLDEKLFF. The chain couples TRBV20-1 to TRBJ1-4; D not resolved. CDR3 length: 15 amino acids. Germline CDR1 and CDR2: DFQATT and SNEGSKA (reference sequence). Between the trimmed V and J ends, which lost 0 bases and 6 bases, there was a span of 14 bases.

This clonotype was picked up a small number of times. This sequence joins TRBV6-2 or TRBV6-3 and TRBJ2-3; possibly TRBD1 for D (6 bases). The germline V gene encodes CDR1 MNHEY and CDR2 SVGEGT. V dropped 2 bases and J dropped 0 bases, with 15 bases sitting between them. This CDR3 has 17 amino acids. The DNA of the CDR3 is TGTGCCAGCAGTTACCCGGTTGGGGGCTCTAGCACAGATACGCAGTATTTT. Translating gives CASSYPVGGSSTDTQYF.

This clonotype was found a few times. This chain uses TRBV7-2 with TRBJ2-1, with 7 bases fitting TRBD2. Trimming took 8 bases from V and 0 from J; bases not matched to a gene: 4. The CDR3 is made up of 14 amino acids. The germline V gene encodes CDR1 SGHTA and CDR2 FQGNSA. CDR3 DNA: TGTGCCAGCCGGGGAGGGGACTCCTACAATGAGCAGTTCTTC. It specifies CASRGGDSYNEQFF.

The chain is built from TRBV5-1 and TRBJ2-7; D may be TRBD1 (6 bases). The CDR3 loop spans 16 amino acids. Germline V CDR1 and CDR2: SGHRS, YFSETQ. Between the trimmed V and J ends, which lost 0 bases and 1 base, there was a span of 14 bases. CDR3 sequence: CASSLGQGLPSYEQYF. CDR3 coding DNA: TGCGCCAGCAGCTTGGGCCAGGGGCTACCTTCCTACGAGCAGTACTTC. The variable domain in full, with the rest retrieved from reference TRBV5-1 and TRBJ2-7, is KAGVTQTPRYLIKTRGQQVTLSCSPISGHRSVSWYQQTPGQGLQFLFEYFSETQRNKGNFPGRFSGRQFSNSRSEMNVSTLELGDSALYLCASSLGQGLPSYEQYFGPGTRLTVT.

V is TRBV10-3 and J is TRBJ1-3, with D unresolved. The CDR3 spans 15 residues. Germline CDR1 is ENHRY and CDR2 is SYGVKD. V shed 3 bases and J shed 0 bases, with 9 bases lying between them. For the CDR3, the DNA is TGTGCCATCAGTGACGGAACTAACTCTGGAAACACCATATATTTT. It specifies CAISDGTNSGNTIYF.

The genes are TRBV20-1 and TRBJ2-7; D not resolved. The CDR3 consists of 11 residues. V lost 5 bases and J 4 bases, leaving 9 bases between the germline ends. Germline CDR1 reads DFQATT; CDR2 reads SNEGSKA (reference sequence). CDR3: CSAVTRYEQYF. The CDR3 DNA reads TGCAGTGCTGTGACAAGGTACGAGCAGTACTTC.

The DNA for the CDR3 is TGTGCCAGCAGCCAAGTCGTTGACAGAAACTATGGCTACACCTTC. Translated, it gives CASSQVVDRNYGYTF. J is TRBJ1-2 and V is TRBV4-2; TRBD1 might be the D (5 bases). This CDR3 has 15 amino acids. Trimming pared 1 base from V and 2 bases from J, leaving 11 bases between. The germline gives CDR1 LGHNA, CDR2 YNFKEQ.

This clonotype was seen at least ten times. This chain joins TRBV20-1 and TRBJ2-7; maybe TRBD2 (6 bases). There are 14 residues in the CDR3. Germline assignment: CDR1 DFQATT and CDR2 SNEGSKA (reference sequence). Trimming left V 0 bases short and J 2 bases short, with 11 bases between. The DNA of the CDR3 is TGCAGTGCTAGAGATCAGGGAGGCCCCTACGAGCAGTACTTC. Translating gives CSARDQGGPYEQYF.

The CDR3 DNA sequence: TGTGCCAGCAGTGAAATCCTCTACGAGCAGTACTTC. Translating gives CASSEILYEQYF. The chain has TRBV6-1 and TRBJ2-7; D not resolved. Germline V gives CDR1 MNHNS, CDR2 SASEGT. The CDR3 sequence is 12 residues long. Deletions cut 2 bases from V and 3 bases from J, with 5 bases between.

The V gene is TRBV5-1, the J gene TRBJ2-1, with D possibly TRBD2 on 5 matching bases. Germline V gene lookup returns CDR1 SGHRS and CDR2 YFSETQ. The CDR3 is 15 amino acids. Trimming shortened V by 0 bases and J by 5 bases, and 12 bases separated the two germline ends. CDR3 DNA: TGCGCCAGCAGCTTGGAGGGCGGAGCGGACAATGAGCAGTTCTTC. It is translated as CASSLEGGADNEQFF.

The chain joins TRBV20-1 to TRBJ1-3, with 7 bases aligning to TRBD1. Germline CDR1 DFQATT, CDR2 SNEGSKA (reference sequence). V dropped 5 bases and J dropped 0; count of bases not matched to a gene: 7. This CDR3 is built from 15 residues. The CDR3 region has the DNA TGCAGTGCTTCGACGGGACAGAGCTCTGGAAACACCATATATTTT. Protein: CSASTGQSSGNTIYF.

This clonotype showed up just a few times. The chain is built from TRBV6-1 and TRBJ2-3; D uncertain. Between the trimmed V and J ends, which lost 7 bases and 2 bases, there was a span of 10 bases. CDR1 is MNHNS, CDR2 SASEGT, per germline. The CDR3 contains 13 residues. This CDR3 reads CASTSPNTDTQYF. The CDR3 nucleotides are TGTGCCAGCACCTCCCCCAACACAGATACGCAGTATTTT.

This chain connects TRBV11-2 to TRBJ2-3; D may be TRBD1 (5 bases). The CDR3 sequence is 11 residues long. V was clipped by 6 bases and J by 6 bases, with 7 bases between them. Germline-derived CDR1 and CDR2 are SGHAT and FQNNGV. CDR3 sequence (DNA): TGTGCCAGCAGACAGGCGGATACGCAGTATTTT. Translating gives CASRQADTQYF.

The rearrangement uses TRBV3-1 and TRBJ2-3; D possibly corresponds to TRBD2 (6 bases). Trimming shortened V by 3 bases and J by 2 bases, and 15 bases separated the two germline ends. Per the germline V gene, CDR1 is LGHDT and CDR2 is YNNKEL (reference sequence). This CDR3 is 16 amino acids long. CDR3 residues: CASSQAGSIITDTQYF. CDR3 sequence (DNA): TGTGCCAGCAGCCAGGCCGGGAGTATTATCACAGATACGCAGTATTTT.

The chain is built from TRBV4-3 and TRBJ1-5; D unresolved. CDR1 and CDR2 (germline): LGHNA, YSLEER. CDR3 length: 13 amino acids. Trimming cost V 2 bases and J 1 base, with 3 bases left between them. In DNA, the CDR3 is TGCGCCAGCAGCCAACAGAGCAATCAGCCCCAGCATTTT. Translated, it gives CASSQQSNQPQHF.

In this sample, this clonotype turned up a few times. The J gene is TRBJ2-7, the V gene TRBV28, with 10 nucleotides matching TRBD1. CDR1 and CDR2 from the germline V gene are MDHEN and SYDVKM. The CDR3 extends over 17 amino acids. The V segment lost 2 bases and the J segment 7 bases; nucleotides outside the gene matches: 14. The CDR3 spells CASSLGSGTGVRKEQYF. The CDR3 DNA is TGTGCCAGCAGTTTAGGCTCCGGGACAGGGGTTCGTAAGGAGCAGTACTTC. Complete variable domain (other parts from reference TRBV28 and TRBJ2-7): DVKVTQSSRYLVKRTGEKVFLECVQDMDHENMFWYRQDPGLGLRLIYFSYDVKMKEKGDIPEGYSVSREKKERFSLILESASTNQTSMYLCASSLGSGTGVRKEQYFGPGTRLTVT.

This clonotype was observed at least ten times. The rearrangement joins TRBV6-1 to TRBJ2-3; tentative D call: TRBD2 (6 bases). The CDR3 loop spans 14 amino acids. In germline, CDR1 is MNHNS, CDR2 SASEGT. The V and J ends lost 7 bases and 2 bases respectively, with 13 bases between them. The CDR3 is CASKTGTPTDTQYF. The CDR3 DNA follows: TGTGCCAGCAAAACCGGGACTCCCACAGATACGCAGTATTTT.

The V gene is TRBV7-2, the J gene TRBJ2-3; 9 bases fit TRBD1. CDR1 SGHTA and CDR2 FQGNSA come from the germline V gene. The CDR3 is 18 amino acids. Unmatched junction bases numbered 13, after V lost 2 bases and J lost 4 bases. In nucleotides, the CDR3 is TGTGCCAGCAGCTTATCACCGATAACAGGGGGCGCGGCAGATACGCAGTATTTT. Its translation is CASSLSPITGGAADTQYF.

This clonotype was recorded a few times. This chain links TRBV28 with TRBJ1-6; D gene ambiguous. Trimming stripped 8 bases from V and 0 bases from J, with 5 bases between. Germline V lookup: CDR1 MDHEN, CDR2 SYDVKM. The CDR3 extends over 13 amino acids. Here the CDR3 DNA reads TGTGCCAGCCAAGACTCCTATAATTCACCCCTCCACTTT. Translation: CASQDSYNSPLHF. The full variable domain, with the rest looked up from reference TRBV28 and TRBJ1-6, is DVKVTQSSRYLVKRTGEKVFLECVQDMDHENMFWYRQDPGLGLRLIYFSYDVKMKEKGDIPEGYSVSREKKERFSLILESASTNQTSMYLCASQDSYNSPLHFGNGTRLTVT.

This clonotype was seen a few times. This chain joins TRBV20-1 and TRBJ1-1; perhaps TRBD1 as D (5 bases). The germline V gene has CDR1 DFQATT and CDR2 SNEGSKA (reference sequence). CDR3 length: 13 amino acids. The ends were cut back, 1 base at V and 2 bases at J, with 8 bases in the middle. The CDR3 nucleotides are TGCAGTGCTAGAGTGGGGGGAAACACTGAAGCTTTCTTT. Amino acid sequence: CSARVGGNTEAFF.

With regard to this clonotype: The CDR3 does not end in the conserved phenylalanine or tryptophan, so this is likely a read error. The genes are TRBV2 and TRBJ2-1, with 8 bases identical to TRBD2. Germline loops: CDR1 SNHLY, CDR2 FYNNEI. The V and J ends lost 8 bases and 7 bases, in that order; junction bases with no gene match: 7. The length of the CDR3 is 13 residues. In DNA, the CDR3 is TGTGCCAGCGGTAGCGGGGTTAGGAATGAGCAGTTCTCC. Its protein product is CASGSGVRNEQFS.

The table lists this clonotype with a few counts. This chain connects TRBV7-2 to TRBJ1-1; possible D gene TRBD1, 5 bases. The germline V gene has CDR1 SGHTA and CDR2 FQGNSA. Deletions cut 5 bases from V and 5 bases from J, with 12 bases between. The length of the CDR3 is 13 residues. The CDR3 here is CASSLQVTTEAFF. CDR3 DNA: TGTGCCAGCAGCCTACAGGTTACGACTGAAGCTTTCTTT.

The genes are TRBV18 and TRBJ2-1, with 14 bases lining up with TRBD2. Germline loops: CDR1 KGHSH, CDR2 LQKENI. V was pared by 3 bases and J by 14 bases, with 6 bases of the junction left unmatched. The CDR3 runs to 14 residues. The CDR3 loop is CASSPGTSGREEFF. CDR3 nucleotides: TGTGCCAGCTCACCCGGGACTAGCGGGAGAGAGGAGTTCTTC.